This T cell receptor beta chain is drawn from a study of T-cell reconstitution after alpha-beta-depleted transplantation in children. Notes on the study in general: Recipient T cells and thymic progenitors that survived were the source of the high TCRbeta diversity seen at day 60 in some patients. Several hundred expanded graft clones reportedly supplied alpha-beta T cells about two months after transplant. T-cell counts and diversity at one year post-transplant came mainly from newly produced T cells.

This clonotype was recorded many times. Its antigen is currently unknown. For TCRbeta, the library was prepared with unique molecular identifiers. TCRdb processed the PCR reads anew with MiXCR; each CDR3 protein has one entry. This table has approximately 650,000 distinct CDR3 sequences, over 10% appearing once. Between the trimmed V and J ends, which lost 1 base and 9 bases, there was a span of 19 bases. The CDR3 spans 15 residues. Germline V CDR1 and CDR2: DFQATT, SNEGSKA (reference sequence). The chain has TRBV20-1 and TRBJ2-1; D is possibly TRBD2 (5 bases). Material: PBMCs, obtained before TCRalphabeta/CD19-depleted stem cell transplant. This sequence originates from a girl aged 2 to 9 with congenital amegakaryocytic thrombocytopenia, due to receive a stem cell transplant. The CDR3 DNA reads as TGCAGTGCTAGAGTGTCTGGTCTAGCTGGTAGTGAGCAGTTCTTC. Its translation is CSARVSGLAGSEQFF.